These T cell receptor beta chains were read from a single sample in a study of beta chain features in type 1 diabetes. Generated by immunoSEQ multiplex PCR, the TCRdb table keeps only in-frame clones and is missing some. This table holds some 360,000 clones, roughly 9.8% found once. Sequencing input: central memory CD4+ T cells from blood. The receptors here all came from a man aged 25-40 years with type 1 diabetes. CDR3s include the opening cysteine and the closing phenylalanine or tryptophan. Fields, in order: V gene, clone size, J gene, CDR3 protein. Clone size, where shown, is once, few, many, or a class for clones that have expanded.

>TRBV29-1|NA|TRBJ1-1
CSVGGTVNTEAFF
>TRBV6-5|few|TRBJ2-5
CASSSVMEETQYF
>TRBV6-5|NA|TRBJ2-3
CASSWMGQATDTQYF
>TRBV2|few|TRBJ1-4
CASTRQGIDEKLFF
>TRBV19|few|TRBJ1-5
CASSGRTGLNQPQHF
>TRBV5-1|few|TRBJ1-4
CASSFGQGEKLFF
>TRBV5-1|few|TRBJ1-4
CASSPGQGAGEKLFF
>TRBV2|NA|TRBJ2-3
CAKQGPDTQYF
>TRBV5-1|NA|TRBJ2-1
CASSPLADGSYNEQFF
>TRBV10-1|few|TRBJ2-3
CASSEAGRAGTDTQYF
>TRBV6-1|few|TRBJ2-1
CASSRGGSENEQFF
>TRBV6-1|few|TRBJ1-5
CASFSGDSYQPQHF
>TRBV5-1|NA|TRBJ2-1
CASSPETLGINEQFF
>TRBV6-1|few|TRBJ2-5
CASTLRPIGETQYF
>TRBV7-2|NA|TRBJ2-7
CASSLVGTSGYEQYF
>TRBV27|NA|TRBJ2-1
CASSRLAGVLKYEQFF
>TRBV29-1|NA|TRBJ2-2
CSVDGQGGNTGELFF
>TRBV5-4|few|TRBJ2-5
CASSLGSPGQGETQYF
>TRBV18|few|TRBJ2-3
CASSPDTDTQYF
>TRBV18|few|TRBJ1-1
CASSPQGPATEAFF
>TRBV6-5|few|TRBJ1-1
CASSYSSTEAFF
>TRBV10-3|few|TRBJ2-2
CAIGGQLTGELFF
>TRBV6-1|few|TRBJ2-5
CASSETRTGQETQYF
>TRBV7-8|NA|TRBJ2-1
CASSRQGTSGRDEQFF
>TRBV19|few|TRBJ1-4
CASSLSARGATEKLFF
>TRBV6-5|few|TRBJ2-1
CASQAGGIYNEQFF
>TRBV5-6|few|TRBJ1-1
CASSQGTGWNTEAFF
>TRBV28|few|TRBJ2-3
CASSLIGGIDVYF
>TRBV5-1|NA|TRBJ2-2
CASSPWGSHTGELFF
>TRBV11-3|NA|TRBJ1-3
CASSQILSGNTIYF
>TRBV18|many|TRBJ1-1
CASNRQVENTEAFF
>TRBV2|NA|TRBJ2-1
CASSGERTSEQFF
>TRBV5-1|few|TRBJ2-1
CASTPGTGGLATNNEQFF
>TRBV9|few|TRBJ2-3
CASSVPAANTQYF
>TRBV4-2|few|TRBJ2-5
CASSQGQVQGTQYF
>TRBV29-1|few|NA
CSVGTGTGEGEQYF
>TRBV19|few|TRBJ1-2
CASSTRGDYGYTF
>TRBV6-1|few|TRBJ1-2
CASTRMGTYGYTF
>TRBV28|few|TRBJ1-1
CASSSPGGKAEAFF
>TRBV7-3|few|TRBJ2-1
CASSWGSNNEQFF
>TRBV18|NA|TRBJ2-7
CASSPRGAYEQYF
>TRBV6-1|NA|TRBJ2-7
CASSEARRSEQYF
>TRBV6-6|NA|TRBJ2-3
CASRKSGSGSDTQYF
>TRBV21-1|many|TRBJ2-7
CASSKEGKKSYEQYF
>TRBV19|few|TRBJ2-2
CASSILRGSATGELFF
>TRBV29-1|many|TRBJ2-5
CSVALGGEETQYF
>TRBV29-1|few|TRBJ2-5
CRVGGGAGETQYF
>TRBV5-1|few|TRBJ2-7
CASSLPDSYEQYF
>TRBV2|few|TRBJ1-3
CASSNDSGNTIYF
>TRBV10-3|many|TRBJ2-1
CAISGLAGGPSNEQFF
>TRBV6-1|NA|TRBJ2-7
CASSVTGAPYEQYF
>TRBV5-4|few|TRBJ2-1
CATGLASVYNEQFF
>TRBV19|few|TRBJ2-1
CASSRLAGLNEQFF
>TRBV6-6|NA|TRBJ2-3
CASTPPGTDTQYF
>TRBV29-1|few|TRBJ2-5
CSVKKGQPQETQYF
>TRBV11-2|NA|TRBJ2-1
CASSSGLAEHNEQFF
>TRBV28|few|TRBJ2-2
CASSLVGGTGELFF
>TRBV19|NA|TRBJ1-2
CASSTPLYGYTF
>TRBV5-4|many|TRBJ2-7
CASSPGLAGVYEQYF